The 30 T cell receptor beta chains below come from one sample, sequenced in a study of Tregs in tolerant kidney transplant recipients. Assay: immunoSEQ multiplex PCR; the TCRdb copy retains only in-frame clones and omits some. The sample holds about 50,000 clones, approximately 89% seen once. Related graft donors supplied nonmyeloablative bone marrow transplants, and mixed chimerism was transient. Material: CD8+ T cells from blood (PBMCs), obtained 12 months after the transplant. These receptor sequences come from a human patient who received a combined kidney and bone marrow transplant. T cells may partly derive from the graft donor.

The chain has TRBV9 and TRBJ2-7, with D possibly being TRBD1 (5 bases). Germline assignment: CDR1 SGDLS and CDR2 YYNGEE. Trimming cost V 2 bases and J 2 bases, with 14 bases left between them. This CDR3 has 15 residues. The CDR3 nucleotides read TGTGCCAGCAGCGTCAACCCCGACAGAGCCTACGAGCAGTACTTC. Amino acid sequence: CASSVNPDRAYEQYF. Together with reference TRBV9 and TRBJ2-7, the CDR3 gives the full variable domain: DSGVTQTPKHLITATGQRVTLRCSPRSGDLSVYWYQQSLDQGLQFLIQYYNGEERAKGNILERFSAQQFPDLHSELNLSSLELGDSALYFCASSVNPDRAYEQYFGPGTRLTVT.

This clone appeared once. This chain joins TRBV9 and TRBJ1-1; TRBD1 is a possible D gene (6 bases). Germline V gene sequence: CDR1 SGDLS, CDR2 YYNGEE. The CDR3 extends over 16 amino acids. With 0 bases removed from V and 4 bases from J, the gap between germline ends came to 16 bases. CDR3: CASSVDHTGLRTEAFF. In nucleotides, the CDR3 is TGTGCCAGCAGCGTAGACCATACAGGGTTGCGCACTGAAGCTTTCTTT.

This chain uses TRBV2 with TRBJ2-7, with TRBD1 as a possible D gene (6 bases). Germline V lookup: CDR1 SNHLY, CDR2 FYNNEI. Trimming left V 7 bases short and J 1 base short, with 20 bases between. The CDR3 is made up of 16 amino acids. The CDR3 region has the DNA TGTGCCAGCACCTTCCCAGGGGTCAAAAATTCCTACGAGCAGTACTTC. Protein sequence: CASTFPGVKNSYEQYF.

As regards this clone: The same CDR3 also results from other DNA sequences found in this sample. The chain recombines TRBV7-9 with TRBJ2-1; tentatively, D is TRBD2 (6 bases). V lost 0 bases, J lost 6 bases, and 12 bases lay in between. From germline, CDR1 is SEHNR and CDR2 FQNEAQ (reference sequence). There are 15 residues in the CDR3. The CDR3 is CASSLALGSFNEQFF. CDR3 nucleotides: TGTGCCAGCAGCTTAGCACTCGGGAGTTTCAATGAGCAGTTCTTC.

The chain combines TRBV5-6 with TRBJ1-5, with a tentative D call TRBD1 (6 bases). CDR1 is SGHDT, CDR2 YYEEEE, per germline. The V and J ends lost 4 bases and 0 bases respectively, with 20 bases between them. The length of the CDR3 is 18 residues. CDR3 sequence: CASSGGAGDYNSNQPQHF. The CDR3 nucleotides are TGTGCCAGCAGCGGGGGGGCAGGGGACTATAATAGCAATCAGCCCCAGCATTTT. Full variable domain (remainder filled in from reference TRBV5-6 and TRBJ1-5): DAGVTQSPTHLIKTRGQQVTLRCSPKSGHDTVSWYQQALGQGPQFIFQYYEEEERQRGNFPDRFSGHQFPNYSSELNVNALLLGDSALYLCASSGGAGDYNSNQPQHFGDGTRLSIL.

The CDR3 is CASSQDAGPNQPQHF. As DNA, the CDR3 is TGCGCCAGCAGCCAAGACGCAGGGCCCAATCAGCCCCAGCATTTT. V gene TRBV4-1 combines with J gene TRBJ1-5, with D perhaps matching TRBD1 (5 bases). The CDR3 covers 15 residues. CDR1 MGHRA and CDR2 YSYEKL come from the germline V gene. V was cut by 0 bases and J by 3 bases, with 9 bases left in between.

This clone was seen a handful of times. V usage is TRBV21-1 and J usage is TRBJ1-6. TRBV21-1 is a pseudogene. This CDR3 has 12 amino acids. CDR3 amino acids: CASSKGGSPLHF. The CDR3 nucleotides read TGTGCCAGCAGCAAAGGAGGTTCACCCCTCCACTTT.

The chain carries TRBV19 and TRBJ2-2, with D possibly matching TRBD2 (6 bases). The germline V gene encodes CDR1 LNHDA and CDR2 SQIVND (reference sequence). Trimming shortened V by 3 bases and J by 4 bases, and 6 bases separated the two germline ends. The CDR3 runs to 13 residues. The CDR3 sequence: CASSMGGTGELFF. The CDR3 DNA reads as TGTGCCAGTAGTATGGGAGGCACCGGGGAGCTGTTTTTT.

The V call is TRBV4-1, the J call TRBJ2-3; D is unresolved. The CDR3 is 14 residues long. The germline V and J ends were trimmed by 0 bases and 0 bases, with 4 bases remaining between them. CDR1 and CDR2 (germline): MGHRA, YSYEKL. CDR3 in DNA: TGCGCCAGCAGCCAAGACGGTAGCACAGATACGCAGTATTTT. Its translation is CASSQDGSTDTQYF.

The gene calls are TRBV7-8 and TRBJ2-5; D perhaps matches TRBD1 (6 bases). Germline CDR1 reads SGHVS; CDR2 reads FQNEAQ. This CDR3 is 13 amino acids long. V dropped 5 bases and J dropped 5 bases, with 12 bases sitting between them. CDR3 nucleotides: TGTGCCAGCAGCAACTGGGGGCGGGAGACCCAGTACTTC. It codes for CASSNWGRETQYF.

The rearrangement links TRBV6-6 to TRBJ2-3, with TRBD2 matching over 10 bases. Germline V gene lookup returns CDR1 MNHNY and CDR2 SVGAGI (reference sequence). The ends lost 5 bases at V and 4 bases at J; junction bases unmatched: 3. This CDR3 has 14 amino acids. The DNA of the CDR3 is TGTGCCAGCAGTCCCCTAGCGGGGGCAGATACGCAGTATTTT. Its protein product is CASSPLAGADTQYF.

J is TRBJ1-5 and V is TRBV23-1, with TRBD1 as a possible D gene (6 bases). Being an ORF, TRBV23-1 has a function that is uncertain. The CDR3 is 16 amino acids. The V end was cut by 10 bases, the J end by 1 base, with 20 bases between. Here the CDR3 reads CATIVTGNWSNQPQHF. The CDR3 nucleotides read TGCGCCACTATCGTTACAGGGAATTGGAGCAATCAGCCCCAGCATTTT.

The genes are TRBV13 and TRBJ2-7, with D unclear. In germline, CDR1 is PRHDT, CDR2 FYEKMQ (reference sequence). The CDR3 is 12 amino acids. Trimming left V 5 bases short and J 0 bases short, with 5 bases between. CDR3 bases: TGTGCCAGCAGCCGTAGCTCCTACGAGCAGTACTTC. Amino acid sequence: CASSRSSYEQYF.

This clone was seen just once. CDR3 nucleotides: TGTGCCAGCAGCCCCGGGGACAGCTACTACGAGCAGTACTTC. It codes for CASSPGDSYYEQYF. The chain recombines TRBV9 with TRBJ2-7; TRBD1 aligns across 7 bases. The CDR3 runs 14 residues. The junction had 7 bases not matched to a gene; V was cut back by 4 bases and J by 3 bases. Germline V gives CDR1 SGDLS, CDR2 YYNGEE.

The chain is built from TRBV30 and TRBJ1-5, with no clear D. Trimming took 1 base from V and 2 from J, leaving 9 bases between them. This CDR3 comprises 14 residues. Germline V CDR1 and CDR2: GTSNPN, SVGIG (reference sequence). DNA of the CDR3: TGTGCCTGGAGTGCGGCTACAGGCAATCAGCCCCAGCATTTT. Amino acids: CAWSAATGNQPQHF.

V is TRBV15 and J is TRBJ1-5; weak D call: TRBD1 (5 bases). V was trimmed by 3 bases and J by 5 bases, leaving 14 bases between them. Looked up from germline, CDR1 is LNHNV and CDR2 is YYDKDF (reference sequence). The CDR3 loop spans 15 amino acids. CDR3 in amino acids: CATSSGGVIHQPQHF. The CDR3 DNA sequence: TGTGCCACCAGCAGTGGAGGGGTCATCCATCAGCCCCAGCATTTT.

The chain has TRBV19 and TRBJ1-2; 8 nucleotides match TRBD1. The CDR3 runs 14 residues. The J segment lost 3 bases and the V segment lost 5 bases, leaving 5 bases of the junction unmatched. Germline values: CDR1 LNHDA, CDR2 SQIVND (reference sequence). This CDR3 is CASSPTGAYYGYTF. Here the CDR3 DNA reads TGTGCCAGTAGTCCGACAGGGGCCTACTATGGCTACACCTTC.

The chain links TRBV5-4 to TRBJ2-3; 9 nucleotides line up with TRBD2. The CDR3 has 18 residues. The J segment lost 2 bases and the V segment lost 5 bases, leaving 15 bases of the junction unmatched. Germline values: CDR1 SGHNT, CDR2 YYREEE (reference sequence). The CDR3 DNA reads TGTGCCAGCAGAAGTTTGCTAGCGGGGTTGGATGTCACAGATACGCAGTATTTT. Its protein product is CASRSLLAGLDVTDTQYF. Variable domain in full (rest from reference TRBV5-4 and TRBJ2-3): ETGVTQSPTHLIKTRGQQVTLRCSSQSGHNTVSWYQQALGQGPQFIFQYYREEENGRGNFPPRFSGLQFPNYSSELNVNALELDDSALYLCASRSLLAGLDVTDTQYFGPGTRLTVL.

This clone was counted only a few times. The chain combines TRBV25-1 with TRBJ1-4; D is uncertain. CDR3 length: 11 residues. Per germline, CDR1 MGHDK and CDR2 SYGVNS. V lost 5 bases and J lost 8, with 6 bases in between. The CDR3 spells CASSRREKLFF. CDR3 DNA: TGTGCCAGCAGTAGGAGAGAAAAACTGTTTTTT.

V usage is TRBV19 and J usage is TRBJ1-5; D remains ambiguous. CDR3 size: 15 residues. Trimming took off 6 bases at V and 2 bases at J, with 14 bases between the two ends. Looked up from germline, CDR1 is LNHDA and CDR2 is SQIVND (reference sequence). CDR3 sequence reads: CASRKEGFGNQPQHF. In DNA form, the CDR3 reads TGTGCCAGTAGGAAGGAGGGATTCGGCAATCAGCCCCAGCATTTT.

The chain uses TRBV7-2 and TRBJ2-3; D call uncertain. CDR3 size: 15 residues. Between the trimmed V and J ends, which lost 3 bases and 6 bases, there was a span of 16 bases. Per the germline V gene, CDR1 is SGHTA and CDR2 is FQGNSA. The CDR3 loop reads CASSFIDTAKDTQYF. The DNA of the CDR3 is TGTGCCAGCAGCTTTATAGACACAGCTAAGGATACGCAGTATTTT.

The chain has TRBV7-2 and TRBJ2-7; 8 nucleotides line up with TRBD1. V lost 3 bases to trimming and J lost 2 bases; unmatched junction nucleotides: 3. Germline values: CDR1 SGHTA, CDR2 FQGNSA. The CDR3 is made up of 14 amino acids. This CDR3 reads CASSFGTGTYEQYF. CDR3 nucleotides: TGTGCCAGCAGCTTTGGGACAGGAACCTACGAGCAGTACTTC.

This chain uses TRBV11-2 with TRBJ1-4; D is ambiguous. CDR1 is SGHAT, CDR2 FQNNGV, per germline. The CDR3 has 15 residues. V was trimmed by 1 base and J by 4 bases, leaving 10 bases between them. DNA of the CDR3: TGTGCCAGCAGCTTAGTTGGCGGACTTAATGAAAAACTGTTTTTT. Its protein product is CASSLVGGLNEKLFF.

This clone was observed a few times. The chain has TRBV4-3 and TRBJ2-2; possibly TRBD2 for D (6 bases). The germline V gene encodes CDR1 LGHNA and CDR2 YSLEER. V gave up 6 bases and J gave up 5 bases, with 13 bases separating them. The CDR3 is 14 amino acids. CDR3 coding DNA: TGCGCCAGCAGATCCTCGAGCGGGACCGGGGAGCTGTTTTTT. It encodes CASRSSSGTGELFF.

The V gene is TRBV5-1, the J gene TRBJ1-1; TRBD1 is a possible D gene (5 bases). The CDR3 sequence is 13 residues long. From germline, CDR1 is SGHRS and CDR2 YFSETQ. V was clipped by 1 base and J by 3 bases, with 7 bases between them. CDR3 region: CASSLRGHTEAFF. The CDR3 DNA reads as TGCGCCAGCAGCTTGAGGGGTCACACTGAAGCTTTCTTT.

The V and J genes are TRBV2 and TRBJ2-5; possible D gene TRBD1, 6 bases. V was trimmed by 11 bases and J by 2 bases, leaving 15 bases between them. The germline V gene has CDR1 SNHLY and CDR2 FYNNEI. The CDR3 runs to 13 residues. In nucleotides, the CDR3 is TGTGCCTTCCCCCGAAGGGGGCAAGAGACCCAGTACTTC. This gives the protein CAFPRRGQETQYF.

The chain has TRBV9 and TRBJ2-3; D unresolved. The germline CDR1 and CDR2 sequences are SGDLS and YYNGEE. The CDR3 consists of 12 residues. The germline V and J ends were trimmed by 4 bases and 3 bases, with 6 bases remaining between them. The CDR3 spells CASSSLTDTQYF. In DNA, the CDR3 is TGTGCCAGCAGCTCTCTTACAGATACGCAGTATTTT. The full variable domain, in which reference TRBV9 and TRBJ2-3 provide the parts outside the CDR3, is DSGVTQTPKHLITATGQRVTLRCSPRSGDLSVYWYQQSLDQGLQFLIQYYNGEERAKGNILERFSAQQFPDLHSELNLSSLELGDSALYFCASSSLTDTQYFGPGTRLTVL.

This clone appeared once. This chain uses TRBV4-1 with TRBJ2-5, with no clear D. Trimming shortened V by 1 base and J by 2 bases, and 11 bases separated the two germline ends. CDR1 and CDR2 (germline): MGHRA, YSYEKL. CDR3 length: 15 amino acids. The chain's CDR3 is CASSQGFNGQETQYF. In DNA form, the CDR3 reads TGCGCCAGCAGCCAAGGGTTCAACGGGCAAGAGACCCAGTACTTC.

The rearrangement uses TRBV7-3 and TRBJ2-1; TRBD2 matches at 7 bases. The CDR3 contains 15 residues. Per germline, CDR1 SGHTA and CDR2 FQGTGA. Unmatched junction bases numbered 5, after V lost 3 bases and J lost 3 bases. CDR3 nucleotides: TGTGCCAGCAGCTTTTCGGCGGGGGACTACAATGAGCAGTTCTTC. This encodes CASSFSAGDYNEQFF.

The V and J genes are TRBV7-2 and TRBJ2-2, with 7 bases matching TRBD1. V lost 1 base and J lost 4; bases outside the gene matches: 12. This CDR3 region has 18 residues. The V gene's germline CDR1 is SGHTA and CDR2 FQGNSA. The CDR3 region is CASSLDDRVERFTGELFF. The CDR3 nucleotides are TGTGCCAGCAGCTTAGACGACAGGGTCGAGAGATTCACCGGGGAGCTGTTTTTT.